A single sample is the source of the 7 T cell receptor beta chains below, sequenced in a study of cytomegalovirus exposure and HLA in healthy donors. PCR employed 60 Vbeta and 13 Jbeta primers. The data were produced by immunoSEQ multiplex PCR, yet TCRdb's version contains in-frame clones alone and is incomplete. Here the sample spans under 150,000 clones, around 78% being singletons. Sequenced material: PBMCs. The receptor source for this set is a woman aged 40 to 55 in good health and CMV-seronegative.

About this clone itself: An end of the junction does not agree with germline; a read error may underlie this. The chain joins TRBV5-1 to TRBJ1-3, with 9 positions matching TRBD1. Germline V lookup: CDR1 SGHRS, CDR2 YFSETQ. This CDR3 comprises 15 residues. CDR3 bases: TGCGTCAGCAGCGCACGGACAGGGGACGGAAACACCATATATTTT. This sequence encodes CVSSARTGDGNTIYF.

On this clone itself: This sample also contains other DNA sequences that code for the same CDR3. J is TRBJ1-1 and V is TRBV28, with TRBD1 as a possible D gene (5 bases). CDR1 is MDHEN, CDR2 SYDVKM, per germline. Trimming stripped 2 bases from V and 4 bases from J, with 11 bases between. This CDR3 is built from 14 residues. The CDR3 DNA is TGTGCCAGCAGTTTAAGGGGCTATCTCACTGAAGCTTTCTTT. Translation gives CASSLRGYLTEAFF.

The V call is TRBV7-9, the J call TRBJ1-5; D unclear. Germline CDR1 and CDR2: SEHNR and FQNEAQ (reference sequence). CDR3 length: 13 residues. Trimming took 1 base from V and 6 from J, leaving 7 bases between them. DNA for the CDR3: TGTGCCAGCAGCTTAGGAGGGTCTCAGCCCCAGCATTTT. As protein: CASSLGGSQPQHF. Full variable domain (outside the CDR3, taken from reference TRBV7-9 and TRBJ1-5): DTGVSQNPRHKITKRGQNVTFRCDPISEHNRLYWYRQTLGQGPEFLTYFQNEAQLEKSRLLSDRFSAERPKGSFSTLEIQRTEQGDSAMYLCASSLGGSQPQHFGDGTRLSIL.

This chain joins TRBV5-6 and TRBJ2-7; TRBD1 might be the D (5 bases). Germline assignment: CDR1 SGHDT and CDR2 YYEEEE. The V gene lost 5 bases and the J gene lost 3 bases, with 15 bases spanning the gap. The CDR3 has 14 residues. CDR3 sequence: CASRDRRQYYEQYF. The CDR3 DNA is TGTGCCAGCAGGGACCGGAGACAGTACTACGAGCAGTACTTC.

V is TRBV15 and J is TRBJ2-7; the D gene is possibly TRBD1 (6 bases). There are 15 residues in the CDR3. V lost 0 bases, J lost 2 bases, and 11 bases lay in between. The germline gives CDR1 LNHNV, CDR2 YYDKDF (reference sequence). This CDR3 reads CATSRDPDSTYEQYF. CDR3 DNA: TGTGCCACCAGCAGAGACCCGGACAGCACCTACGAGCAGTACTTC.

This clone was detected once. The chain recombines TRBV19 with TRBJ1-5; D possibly corresponds to TRBD1 (6 bases). The V end lost 2 bases, the J end lost 2 bases, and 16 bases lay between the germline ends. Germline CDR1 is LNHDA and CDR2 is SQIVND (reference sequence). The CDR3 is made up of 17 amino acids. The CDR3 DNA reads TGTGCCAGTAGTATACTGGTCAGCAGGGGAGGCAATCAGCCCCAGCATTTT. Translation gives CASSILVSRGGNQPQHF.

The sample holds a few counts of this clone. The chain combines TRBV27 with TRBJ2-7; weak D call: TRBD2 (6 bases). Trimming shortened V by 2 bases and J by 7 bases, and 12 bases separated the two germline ends. The V gene's germline CDR1 is MNHEY and CDR2 SMNVEV (reference sequence). CDR3 length: 13 amino acids. In nucleotides, the CDR3 is TGTGCCAGCAGTTTACCTAGCGCGGGGGAGCAGTACTTC. Encoded protein: CASSLPSAGEQYF.